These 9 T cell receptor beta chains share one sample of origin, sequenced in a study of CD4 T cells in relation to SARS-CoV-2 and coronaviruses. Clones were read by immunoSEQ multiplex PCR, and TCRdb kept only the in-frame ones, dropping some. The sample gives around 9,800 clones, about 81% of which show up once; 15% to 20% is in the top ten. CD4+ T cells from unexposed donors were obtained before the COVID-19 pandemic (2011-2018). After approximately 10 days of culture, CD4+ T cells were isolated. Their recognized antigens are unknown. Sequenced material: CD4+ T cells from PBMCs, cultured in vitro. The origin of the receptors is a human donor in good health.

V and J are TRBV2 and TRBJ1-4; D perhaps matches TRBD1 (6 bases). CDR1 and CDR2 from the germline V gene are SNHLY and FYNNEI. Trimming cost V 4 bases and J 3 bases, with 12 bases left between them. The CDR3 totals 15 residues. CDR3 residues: CASSVSRQANEKLFF. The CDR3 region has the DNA TGTGCCAGCAGTGTCTCCCGACAGGCTAATGAAAAACTGTTTTTT.

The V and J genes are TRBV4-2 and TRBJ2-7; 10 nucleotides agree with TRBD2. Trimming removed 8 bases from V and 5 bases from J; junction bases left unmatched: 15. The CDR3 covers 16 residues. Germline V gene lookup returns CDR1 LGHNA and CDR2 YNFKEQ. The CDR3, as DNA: TGTGCCAGCCGGATGGCAGCGGGAGGGAATGTGAACGAGCAGTACTTC. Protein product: CASRMAAGGNVNEQYF.

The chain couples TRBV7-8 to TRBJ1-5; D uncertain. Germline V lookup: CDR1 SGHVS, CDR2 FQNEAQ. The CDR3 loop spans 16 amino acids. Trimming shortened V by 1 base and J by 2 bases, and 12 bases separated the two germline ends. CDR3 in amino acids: CASSLEEGTRNQPQHF. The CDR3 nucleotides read TGTGCCAGCAGCTTAGAGGAGGGCACCCGCAATCAGCCCCAGCATTTT.

Written as DNA, the CDR3 is TGCGCCAGCACAACGGGGGGGTTAGATACGCAGTATTTT. This encodes CASTTGGLDTQYF. The rearrangement joins TRBV10-2 to TRBJ2-3, with 8 bases lining up with TRBD2. In germline, CDR1 is WSHSY, CDR2 SAAADI. This CDR3 spans 13 amino acids. With V trimmed by 7 bases and J by 5 bases, 5 bases remained unmatched.

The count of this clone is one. The CDR3: CSVEDHRGASGYTF. CDR3 coding DNA: TGCAGCGTTGAAGATCACAGGGGCGCAAGTGGCTACACCTTC. This sequence joins TRBV29-1 and TRBJ1-2; 7 positions match TRBD1. After removal of 0 bases from V and 7 bases from J, the junction contained 8 bases not matched to a gene. CDR1 is SQVTM and CDR2 is ANQGSEA in the germline V gene. CDR3 length: 14 residues.

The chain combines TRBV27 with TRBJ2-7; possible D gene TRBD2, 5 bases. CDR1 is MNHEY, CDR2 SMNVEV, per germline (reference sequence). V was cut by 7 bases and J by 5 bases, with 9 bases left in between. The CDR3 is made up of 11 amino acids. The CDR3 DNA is TGTGCCAGCACCGACTACAACGAGCAGTACTTC. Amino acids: CASTDYNEQYF.

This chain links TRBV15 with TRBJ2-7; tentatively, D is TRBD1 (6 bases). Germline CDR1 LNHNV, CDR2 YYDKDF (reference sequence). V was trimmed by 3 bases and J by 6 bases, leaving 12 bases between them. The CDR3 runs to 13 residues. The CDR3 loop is CATSRTTGAEQYF. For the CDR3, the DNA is TGTGCCACCAGCAGGACGACAGGAGCCGAGCAGTACTTC. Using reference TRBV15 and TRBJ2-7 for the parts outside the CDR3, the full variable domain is DAMVIQNPRYQVTQFGKPVTLSCSQTLNHNVMYWYQQKSSQAPKLLFHYYDKDFNNEADTPDNFQSRRPNTSFCFLDIRSPGLGDTAMYLCATSRTTGAEQYFGPGTRLTVT.

Here the CDR3 DNA reads TGTGCCAGCAAGTTGGGGGGGCTTCAAGAGACCCAGTACTTC. This codes for CASKLGGLQETQYF. This rearrangement joins TRBV2 to TRBJ2-5, with D perhaps TRBD2 (7 bases). CDR3 size: 14 residues. CDR1 SNHLY and CDR2 FYNNEI come from the germline V gene. Trimming stripped 7 bases from V and 2 bases from J, with 14 bases between.

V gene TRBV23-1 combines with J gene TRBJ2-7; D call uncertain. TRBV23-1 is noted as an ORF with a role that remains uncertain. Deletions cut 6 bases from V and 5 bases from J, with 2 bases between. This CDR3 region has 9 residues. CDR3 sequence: CASSHEQYF. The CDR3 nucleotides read TGCGCCAGCAGCCACGAGCAGTACTTC.